This T cell receptor (beta chain) was recovered during a study of T cells in Graves' hyperthyroidism and ophthalmopathy (dated by TCRdb to the late 2010s). Study-level background: Peripheral blood samples were taken at initial diagnosis, before any treatment was given. A discovery cohort of 95 to 100 patients, 43 with Graves' ophthalmopathy and 55 to 65 with stable Graves' hyperthyroidism, was used to find distinguishing TCR V-J signatures. An independent validation cohort of around 19 hyperthyroidism patients and 17 patients who later progressed to ophthalmopathy tested prospective prediction of ophthalmopathy. For training and testing, the 80 to 100 patients in the discovery cohort were randomly divided in a 7:3 ratio. In addition, the study compared T-cell repertoires in thyroid tissue and in blood from 6 or 7 Graves' hyperthyroidism patients. After sampling, hyperthyroidism patients received methimazole starting at 30 mg daily, and ophthalmopathy patients received high-dose intravenous methylprednisolone. The paper reports TCR Vbeta CDR3 sequencing of about 140 peripheral blood samples: some 41 ophthalmopathy, roughly 74 hyperthyroidism and about 17 progressor patients.

Amplification of TCR beta CDR3 regions was carried out from RNA transcripts. For the first round of RT-PCR on the TCR CDR3, the HTBI primer set was used together with the Qiagen OneStep RT-PCR kit. A second multiplex PCR round built the libraries, followed by size selection and purification. Libraries were sequenced paired-end with 100 bp reads on an Illumina HiSeq2000. Concerning the study's data processing: SOAPnuke was used to process the raw data, throwing out any read that contained adapters or uncalled bases, had a mean Phred below 15, or lacked an exact constant-primer or identifier match. COPE v1.2.5 was used to merge high-quality paired reads, and clonotypes were defined as unique nucleotide sequences. MiTCR v1.1 was used to align clonotypes to the IMGT TRBV, TRBD and TRBJ reference segments. The analysis was restricted to V-J combinations with a frequency above 0.0001, which together covered around 99% of the repertoires. The TCS score was defined as F50 (clonal expansion) divided by E x V (chaos), with BLOSUM62-based TCRdist calculated between CDR3 peptides within each V-J. Welch's t-statistics and random forest reduced 500 to 650 V-J features to roughly 13, which were used in a naive Bayes classifier (R e1071). The raw public reads went through TCRdb reprocessing: fastp at Q25, MiXCR clone calling, in-frame beta chains kept. Each entry is one CDR3 protein sequence, shown with its most common DNA and genes. It is TCRdb's table, rather than the study itself, that gives the V and J calls and clone size. For this sample the table gives 250,000 to 400,000 distinct CDR3 sequences, of which roughly an eighth were detected only once. About 37% of the sample rests with the top ten.

This clonotype has at least ten counts. The antigen it binds to is not known. No much larger clone is present one base from it, and per-base qualities are unavailable. Points the paper makes about the study in general: Sample size was not statistically predetermined, and blinding of investigators to group allocation was not performed. In validation, the model predicted progression to ophthalmopathy with roughly 70% sensitivity and over 72% specificity, a median of 6.5 months before onset. Most expanded thyroid clonotypes (frequency above 0.001) were also detected in blood, a finding suggesting that blood repertoires may reflect thyroid immune responses. In cross-validation, a model built on a 13 V-J signature told ophthalmopathy apart from stable hyperthyroidism with under 90% sensitivity and around 81% specificity, and in testing the same model reached 80%/75%.

In the ophthalmopathy patients, disease was moderately to severely active, with a Clinical Activity Score of 3 or more, a NOSPECS grade of 4 or more, and a duration of less than 3 months. Patients with uncontrolled infections, other autoimmune diseases, pregnancy or lactation were excluded. Clinical symptoms, serum thyroxine and TRAb, thyroid ultrasound, and orbital computed tomography formed the basis for the diagnoses. PBMCs were separated from over 9 ml of fresh peripheral blood using Ficoll-Paque density gradient centrifugation. Total RNA was extracted with Trizol reagent, and quality was checked on an Agilent 2100 Bioanalyzer. The cysteine opens and the phenylalanine closes a CDR3 of 12 amino acids. The sequence is cut down to CDR3 DNA, 36 bases in frame from base 1. V and J lose 7 bases and 2 bases, and a span of 8 bases separates them. The germline V gene provides CDR1 MDHEN and CDR2 SYDVKM.

The sequence was collected from a woman aged 35 to 49 with Graves' ophthalmopathy. Rearrangement joined TRBV28 to TRBJ2-5, with a tentative D gene TRBD2 over 5 matching bases. The specimen was blood. The base sequence is TGTGCCAGCACGCCGGGGCAAGAGACCCAGTACTTC. It specifies CASTPGQETQYF.